The T cell receptor (beta chain) described here comes from a study of OX40 agonist ivuxolimab in advanced cancers. The overall study: Patients were treated with intravenous ivuxolimab, dosed at 0.01 to 10 mg/kg and infused every 2 weeks. The study's findings and limits: On average, CD8+ T cells showed a greater number of expanded clones than CD4+. CD4+ and CD8+ blood T cells expanded clonally by week 6 at 0.1 to 3.0 mg/kg.

Samples were taken at baseline and on day 1 of cycles 4 and 7. With 4 bases removed from V and 0 bases from J, the gap between germline ends came to 14 bases. The CDR3 extends over 17 amino acids. Germline CDR1 and CDR2: SGDLS and YYNGEE. Some clones are missing from TCRdb's copy, which holds only in-frame ones; the method was immunoSEQ multiplex PCR. The sample includes roughly 80,000 clones, roughly 91% of them seen just once. With respect to this clone: The antigen is unknown.

The chain uses TRBV9 and TRBJ1-6; possible D gene TRBD1, 6 bases. The sequence was collected from an adult with an advanced solid tumor such as melanoma, head and neck, liver or kidney cancer. The sequenced sample was CD4+ or CD8+ T cells sorted from blood, obtained in a trial of the OX40 agonist ivuxolimab. DNA of the CDR3: TGTGCCAGCAGCCCCCTCGGGGGCAGCTCCTATAATTCACCCCTCCACTTT. This sequence encodes CASSPLGGSSYNSPLHF.